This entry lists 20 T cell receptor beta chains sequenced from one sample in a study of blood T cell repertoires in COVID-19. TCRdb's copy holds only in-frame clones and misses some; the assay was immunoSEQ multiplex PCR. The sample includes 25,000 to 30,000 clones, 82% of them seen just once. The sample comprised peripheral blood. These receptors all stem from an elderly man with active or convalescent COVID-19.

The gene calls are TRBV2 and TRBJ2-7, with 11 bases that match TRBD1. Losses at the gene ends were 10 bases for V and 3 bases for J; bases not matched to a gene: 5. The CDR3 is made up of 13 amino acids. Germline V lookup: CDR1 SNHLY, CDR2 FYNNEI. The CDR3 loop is CAKSGTGGYEQYF. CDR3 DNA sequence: TGTGCCAAATCCGGGACAGGGGGCTACGAGCAGTACTTC.

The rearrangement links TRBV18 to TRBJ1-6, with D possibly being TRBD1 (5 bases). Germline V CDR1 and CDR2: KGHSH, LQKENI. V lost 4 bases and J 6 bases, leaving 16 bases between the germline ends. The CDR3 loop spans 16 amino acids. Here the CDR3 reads CASSLSGADGNSPLHF. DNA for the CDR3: TGTGCCAGCTCACTTTCTGGGGCAGATGGTAATTCACCCCTCCACTTT.

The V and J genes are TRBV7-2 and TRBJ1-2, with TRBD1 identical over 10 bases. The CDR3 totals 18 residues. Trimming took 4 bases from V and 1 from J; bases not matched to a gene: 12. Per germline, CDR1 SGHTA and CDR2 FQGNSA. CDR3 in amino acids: CASSSQGQGRRLNYGYTF. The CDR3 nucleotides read TGTGCCAGCAGCTCCCAGGGACAGGGGAGGAGGCTTAACTATGGCTACACCTTC.

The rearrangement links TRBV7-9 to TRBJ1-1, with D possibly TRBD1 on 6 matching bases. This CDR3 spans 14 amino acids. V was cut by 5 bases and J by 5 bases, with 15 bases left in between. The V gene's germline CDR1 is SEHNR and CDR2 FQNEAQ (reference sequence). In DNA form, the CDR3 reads TGTGCCAGCAGCCCCCGGGGGGGGGCGACTGAAGCTTTCTTT. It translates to CASSPRGGATEAFF.

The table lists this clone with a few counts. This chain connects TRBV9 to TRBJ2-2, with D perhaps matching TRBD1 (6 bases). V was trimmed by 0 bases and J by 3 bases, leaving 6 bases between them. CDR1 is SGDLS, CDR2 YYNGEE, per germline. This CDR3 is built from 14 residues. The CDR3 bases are TGTGCCAGCAGCGTAGACAGGGACACCGGGGAGCTGTTTTTT. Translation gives CASSVDRDTGELFF.

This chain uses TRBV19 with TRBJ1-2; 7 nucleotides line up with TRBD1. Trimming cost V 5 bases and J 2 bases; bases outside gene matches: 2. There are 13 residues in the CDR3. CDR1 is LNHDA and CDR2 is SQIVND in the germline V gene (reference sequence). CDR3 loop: CASSQTGNYGYTF. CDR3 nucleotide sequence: TGTGCCAGTAGTCAGACAGGGAACTATGGCTACACCTTC.

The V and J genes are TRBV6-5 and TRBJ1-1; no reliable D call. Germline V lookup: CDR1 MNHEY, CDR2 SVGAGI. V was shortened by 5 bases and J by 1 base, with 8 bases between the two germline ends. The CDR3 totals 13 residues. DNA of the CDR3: TGTGCCAGCAGTCGTAAAGCGAACACTGAAGCTTTCTTT. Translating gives CASSRKANTEAFF.

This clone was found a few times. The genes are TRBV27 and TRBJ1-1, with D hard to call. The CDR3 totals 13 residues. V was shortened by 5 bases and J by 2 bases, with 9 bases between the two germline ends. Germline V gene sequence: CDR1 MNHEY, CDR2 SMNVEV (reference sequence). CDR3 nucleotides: TGTGCCAGCAGTCCCAGGTCCAACACTGAAGCTTTCTTT. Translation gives CASSPRSNTEAFF.

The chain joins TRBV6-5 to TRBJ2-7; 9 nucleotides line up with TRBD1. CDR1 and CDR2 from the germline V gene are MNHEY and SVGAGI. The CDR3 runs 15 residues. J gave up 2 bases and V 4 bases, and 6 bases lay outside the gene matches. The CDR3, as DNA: TGTGCCAGCAGTTCCCCGGGACAGGGAGCCTACGAGCAGTACTTC. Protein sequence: CASSSPGQGAYEQYF.

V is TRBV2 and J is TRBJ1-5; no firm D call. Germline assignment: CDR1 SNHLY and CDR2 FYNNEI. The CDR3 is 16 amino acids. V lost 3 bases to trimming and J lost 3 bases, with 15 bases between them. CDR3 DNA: TGTGCCAGCAGTGACGGGTTCCTGGCAGACAATCAGCCCCAGCATTTT. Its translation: CASSDGFLADNQPQHF. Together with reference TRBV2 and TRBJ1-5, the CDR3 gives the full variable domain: EPEVTQTPSHQVTQMGQEVILRCVPISNHLYFYWYRQILGQKVEFLVSFYNNEISEKSEIFDDQFSVERPDGSNFTLKIRSTKLEDSAMYFCASSDGFLADNQPQHFGDGTRLSIL.

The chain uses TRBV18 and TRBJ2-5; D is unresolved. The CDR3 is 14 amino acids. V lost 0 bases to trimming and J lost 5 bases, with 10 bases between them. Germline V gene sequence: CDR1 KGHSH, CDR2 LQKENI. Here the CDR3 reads CASSPPGVGETQYF. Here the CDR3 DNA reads TGTGCCAGCTCACCACCTGGAGTTGGGGAGACCCAGTACTTC.

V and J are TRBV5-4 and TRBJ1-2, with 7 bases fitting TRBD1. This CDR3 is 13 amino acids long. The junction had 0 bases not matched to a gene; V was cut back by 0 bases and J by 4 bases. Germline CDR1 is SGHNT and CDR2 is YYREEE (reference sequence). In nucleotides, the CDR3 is TGTGCCAGCAGCTTGGACAGGGGCTATGGCTACACCTTC. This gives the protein CASSLDRGYGYTF.

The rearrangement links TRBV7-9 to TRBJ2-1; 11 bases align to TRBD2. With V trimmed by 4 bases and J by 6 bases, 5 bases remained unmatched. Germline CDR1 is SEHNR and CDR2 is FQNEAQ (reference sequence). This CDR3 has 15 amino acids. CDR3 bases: TGTGCCAGCAGCTCCATAGCGGGGGGGAGCAATGAGCAGTTCTTC. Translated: CASSSIAGGSNEQFF.

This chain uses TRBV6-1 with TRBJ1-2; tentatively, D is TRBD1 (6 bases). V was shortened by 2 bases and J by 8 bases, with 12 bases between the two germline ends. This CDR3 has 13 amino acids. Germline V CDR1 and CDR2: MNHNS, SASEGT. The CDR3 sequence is CASSERGAEGYTF. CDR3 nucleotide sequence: TGTGCCAGCAGTGAACGGGGGGCAGAGGGCTACACCTTC.

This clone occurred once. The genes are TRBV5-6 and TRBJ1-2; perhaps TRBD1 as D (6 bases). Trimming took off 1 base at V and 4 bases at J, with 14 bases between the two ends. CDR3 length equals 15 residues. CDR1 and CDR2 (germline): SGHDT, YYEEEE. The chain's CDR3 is CASSLWFSGVYGYTF. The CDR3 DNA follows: TGTGCCAGCAGCTTGTGGTTTTCAGGGGTCTATGGCTACACCTTC.

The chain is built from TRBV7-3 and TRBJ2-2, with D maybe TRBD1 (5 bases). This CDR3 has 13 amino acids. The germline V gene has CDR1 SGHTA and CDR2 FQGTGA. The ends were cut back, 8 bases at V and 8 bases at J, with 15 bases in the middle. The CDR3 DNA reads TGTGCCAGCGCTACAGGTTCTACGGGGGAGCTGTTTTTT. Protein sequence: CASATGSTGELFF.

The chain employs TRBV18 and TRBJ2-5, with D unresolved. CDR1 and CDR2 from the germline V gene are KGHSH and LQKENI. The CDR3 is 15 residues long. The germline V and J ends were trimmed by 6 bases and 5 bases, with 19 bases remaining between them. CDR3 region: CASSPGALDVETQYF. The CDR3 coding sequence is TGTGCCAGCTCTCCCGGAGCGCTGGATGTGGAGACCCAGTACTTC. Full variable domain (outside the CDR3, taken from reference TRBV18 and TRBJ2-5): NAGVMQNPRHLVRRRGQEARLRCSPMKGHSHVYWYRQLPEEGLKFMVYLQKENIIDESGMPKERFSAEFPKEGPSILRIQQVVRGDSAAYFCASSPGALDVETQYFGPGTRLLVL.

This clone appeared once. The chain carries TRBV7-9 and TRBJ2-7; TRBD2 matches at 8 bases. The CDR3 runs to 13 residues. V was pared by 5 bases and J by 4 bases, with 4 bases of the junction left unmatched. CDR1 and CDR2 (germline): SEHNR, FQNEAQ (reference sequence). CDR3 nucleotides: TGTGCCAGCAGCCTTAGCGGGGCTTACGAGCAGTACTTC. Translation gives CASSLSGAYEQYF.

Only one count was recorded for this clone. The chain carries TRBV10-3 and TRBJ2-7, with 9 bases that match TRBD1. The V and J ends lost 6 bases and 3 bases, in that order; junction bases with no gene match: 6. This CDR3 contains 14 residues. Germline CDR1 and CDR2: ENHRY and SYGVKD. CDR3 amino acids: CAISSGTGFYEQYF. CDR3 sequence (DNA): TGTGCCATCAGCTCCGGGACAGGGTTCTACGAGCAGTACTTC.

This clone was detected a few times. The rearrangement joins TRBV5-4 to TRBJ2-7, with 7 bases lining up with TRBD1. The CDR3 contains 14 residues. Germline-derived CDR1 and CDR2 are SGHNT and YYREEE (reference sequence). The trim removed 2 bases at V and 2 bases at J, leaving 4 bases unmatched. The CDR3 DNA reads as TGTGCCAGCAGCTTCGACAGGGCTCCCTACGAGCAGTACTTC. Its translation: CASSFDRAPYEQYF.